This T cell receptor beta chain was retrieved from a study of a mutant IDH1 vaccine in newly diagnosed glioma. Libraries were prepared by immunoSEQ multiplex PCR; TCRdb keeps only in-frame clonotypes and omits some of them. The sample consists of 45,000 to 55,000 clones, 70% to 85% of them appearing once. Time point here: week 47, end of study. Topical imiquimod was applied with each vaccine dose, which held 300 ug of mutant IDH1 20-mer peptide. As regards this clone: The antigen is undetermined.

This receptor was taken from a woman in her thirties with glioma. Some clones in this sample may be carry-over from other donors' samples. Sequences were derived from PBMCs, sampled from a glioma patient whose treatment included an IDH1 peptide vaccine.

CDR3 coding DNA: TGTGCCAGCAGTCCAGACGGGACTAGCGTAAACAATGAGCAGTTCTTC. This gives the protein CASSPDGTSVNNEQFF. The chain is built from TRBV27 and TRBJ2-1; 10 bases align to TRBD2. The J segment lost 5 bases and the V segment lost 5 bases, leaving 9 bases of the junction unmatched. This CDR3 contains 16 residues. Looked up from germline, CDR1 is MNHEY and CDR2 is SMNVEV (reference sequence).